This T cell receptor beta chain was documented in a study of blood T cell repertoires in COVID-19. Across the whole study: The analysed material was cDNA or gDNA that came from T cells, B-cell-depleted T cells, or PBMCs.

The germline V gene has CDR1 MNHEY and CDR2 SVGEGT. This CDR3 region has 16 residues. Trimming shortened V by 5 bases and J by 0 bases, and 14 bases separated the two germline ends. In the authors' workflow: Reference gene primer amplification gave nucleated cell count estimates. Clones were read by immunoSEQ multiplex PCR, and TCRdb kept only the in-frame ones, dropping some. V and J calls plus clone size are reproduced from that table; the DNA served to infer D and trimming. Among around 220,000 clones listed, approximately 80% were seen once. The V call is TRBV6-2 or TRBV6-3, the J call TRBJ1-5; D possibly corresponds to TRBD1 (5 bases). The material sequenced was peripheral blood. The receptor comes from an elderly woman with acute or convalescent COVID-19. The CDR3 here is CASSAGDYYSNQPQHF. The CDR3 DNA sequence: TGTGCCAGCAGTGCCGGGGACTATTATAGCAATCAGCCCCAGCATTTT.